The 3 T cell receptor beta chains in this list originate from one sample, sequenced in a study of T cells in Graves' hyperthyroidism and ophthalmopathy. Amplification targeted TCR beta CDR3 regions from RNA transcripts. A first-round RT-PCR of the TCR CDR3 used the HTBI primer set. TCRdb re-derived calls from the multiplex PCR reads in MiXCR, one entry per CDR3 protein. The sample has hundreds of thousands of distinct CDR3 sequences; 11% to 15% are singletons. The specimen sequenced was blood. These receptors all come from a woman between 18 and 29 years old with Graves' hyperthyroidism.

As DNA, the CDR3 is TGCGCCAGCAGCCAGACCCTAGCGGGAGCTGGAAACGAGCAGTACTTC. This codes for CASSQTLAGAGNEQYF. The rearrangement uses TRBV4-3 and TRBJ2-7; 10 nucleotides line up with TRBD2. Per germline, CDR1 LGHNA and CDR2 YSLEER. V gave up 3 bases and J gave up 5 bases; unmatched junction bases: 10. The CDR3 runs to 16 residues.

A few counts support this clonotype. V and J are TRBV19 and TRBJ2-1; 9 nucleotides match TRBD2. J lost 7 bases, V lost 7 bases, and 14 bases had no gene match. The CDR3 is made up of 16 amino acids. Germline assignment: CDR1 LNHDA and CDR2 SQIVND (reference sequence). The CDR3 DNA reads TGTGCCAGTAAAGGGGCGGGAGGGCCCTCAGGAAATGAGCAGTTCTTC. Protein product: CASKGAGGPSGNEQFF.

A few counts support this clonotype. The V gene is TRBV6-1, the J gene TRBJ2-7; a possible D gene is TRBD2 (6 bases). V dropped 6 bases and J dropped 8 bases, with 11 bases sitting between them. Germline CDR1 is MNHNS and CDR2 is SASEGT. This CDR3 is 11 amino acids long. CDR3 nucleotides: TGTGCCAGCAGGTCAGGGAGGCAGCAGTACTTC. Its translation: CASRSGRQQYF.